A selection of T cell receptor beta chains follows, all from one sample in a study of radiotherapy plus CTLA-4 blockade in lung cancer. The repertoire was sequenced with immunoSEQ multiplex PCR; TCRdb's copy has only in-frame clones and lacks some. This table has tens of thousands of clones, 60% to 85% appearing once. This material consisted of peripheral blood, taken from a patient treated with radiotherapy plus ipilimumab. Receptors originate from a human donor with non-small cell lung cancer who had a partial response to radiotherapy plus ipilimumab. Some clones in this sample may be carry-over from other donors' samples. The CDR3 runs from the conserved cysteine through the conserved F or W. Part of the rows lack a size; the others show once, few, many or a class for expanded clones.

clone_size j_call v_call cdr3_aa
- TRBJ2-3 TRBV2 CASSQPGTSGSSSTDTQYF
- TRBJ2-5 TRBV5-1 CASSLILAGDQETQYF
- TRBJ2-7 TRBV18 CASSPASGIYEQYF
once TRBJ2-2 TRBV7-2 CASSPGLAGAGELFF
- TRBJ2-5 TRBV4-2 CASSPSGGNQETQYF
- TRBJ2-7 TRBV7-2 CASSLGGQDVYEQYF
- TRBJ1-1 TRBV4-2 CASSQEGGTTTEAFF
- TRBJ2-2 TRBV9 CASSPGRGQTGELFF
- TRBJ2-6 TRBV5-4 CASGRLAGAGANVLTF
- TRBJ1-2 TRBV27 CASSWGRGYGYTF
- TRBJ1-2 TRBV6-1 CASELSGLGYTF
- TRBJ1-2 TRBV6-6 CASSPPGAVYGYTF
few TRBJ1-6 TRBV4-1 CASSQEPGGVLGPLHF
- TRBJ2-3 TRBV9 CASSVGTSGGTYTDTQYF
few TRBJ1-6 TRBV7-9 CASRQGQSPLHF
few TRBJ1-6 TRBV6-6 CASSSLSRGSPLHF
few TRBJ2-1 TRBV11-2 CASRDRRAYNEQFF
- TRBJ2-5 TRBV4-1 CASKAAGGQETQYF
few TRBJ1-3 TRBV7-2 CASSLHRDSRGNTIYF
- TRBJ2-7 TRBV28 CASSSSGTGSYEQYF
- TRBJ1-5 TRBV19 CASKSGQAPYSNQPQHF
once TRBJ1-2 TRBV30 CAWSTGTGKGYTF
- TRBJ2-4 TRBV6-1 CASSEDRGVPKNIQYF
once TRBJ2-3 TRBV9 CASSVAGVTDTQYF
few TRBJ2-1 TRBV19 CASSIASAGGHNEQFF
few TRBJ2-1 TRBV11-2 CASSLDWASGLGNEQFF
- TRBJ2-1 TRBV7-2 CASSPRTSGENEQFF